Listed here is a single T cell receptor beta chain. This study enrolled people aged about 18 to 100 from about 26 US geographic areas. Two consecutive negative NP/OP PCR tests, clearance, or resolved symptoms defined Cohort 3 recovery. As processed by the authors: Estimates of nucleated cell counts were drawn from the amplification of reference gene primers. The assay was immunoSEQ multiplex PCR, and TCRdb's table has in-frame clones only and misses some. V and J calls and clone size are copied from that table; D and trimming were computed from the DNA. This repertoire shows about 46,000 clones, around 83% found once; its top ten account for 2.5% to 3.5%. The CDR3 contains 14 residues. CDR1 and CDR2 from the germline V gene are SGHVS and FQNEAQ. Losses at the gene ends were 3 bases for V and 5 bases for J; bases not matched to a gene: 3. The data belong to a study of blood T cell repertoires in COVID-19. Study context: T cells, B-cell-depleted T cells, or PBMCs supplied cDNA or gDNA.

Material for sequencing was PBMCs or T cells enriched from blood (not recorded which). This sequence originates from a woman between 45 and 60 years old who had recovered from COVID-19. This rearrangement joins TRBV7-8 to TRBJ2-3, with 9 nucleotides matching TRBD2. The CDR3 DNA reads as TGTGCCAGCAGCTTTAGCGGGGGAGGAGATACGCAGTATTTT. Its translation: CASSFSGGGDTQYF.